This T cell receptor beta chain originates from a study of cytomegalovirus exposure and HLA in healthy donors. Study conclusions and caveats: Data from an earlier analysis indicated that most TCR beta V segments were productive either about 87% or about 30% of the time. A few chains tied to CMV proved CMV antigen-specific in vitro.

V lost 0 bases to trimming and J lost 5 bases; unmatched junction nucleotides: 7. Germline V gives CDR1 SGHRS, CDR2 YFSETQ. This CDR3 has 15 residues. In the PCR, 60 Vbeta and 13 Jbeta primers were used. Sequencing used immunoSEQ multiplex PCR; TCRdb keeps in-frame clones, though not all of them. The sample shows approximately 150,000 clones, 75% of them seen only once. In the case of this clone: What it binds is unknown.

The rearrangement joins TRBV5-1 to TRBJ1-1, with 7 positions matching TRBD1. This clonotype originated in a man aged 18 to 29 in good health and CMV-seropositive. Material for sequencing was PBMCs. CDR3 sequence (DNA): TGCGCCAGCAGCTTGGGAGCCGCGACAGGGACTGAAGCTTTCTTT. Encoded protein: CASSLGAATGTEAFF.